The 13 T cell receptor beta chains given below trace back to one sample, sequenced in a study of Ad26.COV2.S vaccination and SARS-CoV-2 variants. Profiling relied on immunoSEQ multiplex PCR, and the TCRdb table lists in-frame clones only, not all of them. In the table there are around 240,000 clones, 85% to 90% of which are singletons. Treatment of the sample: around 19 received Ad26.COV2.S at low or high dose, single or two shots; roughly five received placebo; per-sample allocation not given. Vaccine and placebo recipients were sampled on day 63 after the first injection. The sequencing here drew on peripheral blood, taken in a trial of Ad26.COV2.S vaccine versus placebo. The receptors were sampled from a person aged 18-60 years who received the Ad26.COV2.S COVID-19 vaccine or a placebo.

The gene calls are TRBV7-9 and TRBJ2-3; D gene uncertain. Germline V gene lookup returns CDR1 SEHNR and CDR2 FQNEAQ (reference sequence). The length of the CDR3 is 15 residues. V was shortened by 2 bases and J by 0 bases, with 9 bases between the two germline ends. CDR3 loop: CASSLYASSTDTQYF. As DNA, the CDR3 is TGTGCCAGCAGCTTATATGCCAGCAGCACAGATACGCAGTATTTT.

V usage is TRBV19 and J usage is TRBJ2-3; 13 bases are shared with TRBD2. Germline CDR1 is LNHDA and CDR2 is SQIVND (reference sequence). The junction had 18 bases not matched to a gene; V was cut back by 5 bases and J by 4 bases. This CDR3 comprises 20 residues. The CDR3 DNA sequence: TGTGCCAGTAGTGGTTCGCGACTAGCGGGAGGAGAAGGTTGGGCAGATACGCAGTATTTT. Translated, it gives CASSGSRLAGGEGWADTQYF.

The chain employs TRBV11-3 and TRBJ2-7; TRBD1 matches 9 bases. Germline V gives CDR1 SGHNT, CDR2 YENEEA. V trimming: 5 bases; J trimming: 3 bases; junction bases outside the gene matches: 5. This CDR3 comprises 14 residues. CDR3 sequence (DNA): TGTGCCAGCAGCCCAGGACAGGGGTACTACGAGCAGTACTTC. Its translation: CASSPGQGYYEQYF. The full variable domain, rest sourced from reference TRBV11-3 and TRBJ2-7, is EAGVVQSPRYKIIEKKQPVAFWCNPISGHNTLYWYLQNLGQGPELLIRYENEEAVDDSQLPKDRFSAERLKGVDSTLKIQPAELGDSAVYLCASSPGQGYYEQYFGPGTRLTVT.

The V and J genes are TRBV27 and TRBJ2-7, with 7 nucleotides matching TRBD2. This CDR3 has 16 amino acids. V trimming: 5 bases; J trimming: 6 bases; junction bases outside the gene matches: 16. CDR1 is MNHEY and CDR2 is SMNVEV in the germline V gene (reference sequence). In nucleotides, the CDR3 is TGTGCCAGCAGTCCTTGGGGGGGTTCCAATTCGGGCGAGCAGTACTTC. Amino acid sequence: CASSPWGGSNSGEQYF.

V is TRBV4-2 and J is TRBJ1-4, with D maybe TRBD1 (6 bases). Trimming stripped 1 base from V and 5 bases from J, with 8 bases between. The germline V gene has CDR1 LGHNA and CDR2 YNFKEQ. The CDR3 is 14 amino acids. CDR3 region: CASSQGGGNEKLFF. The CDR3 DNA reads TGTGCCAGCAGCCAAGGAGGGGGGAATGAAAAACTGTTTTTT.

The chain uses TRBV7-9 and TRBJ2-7; D may be TRBD2 (7 bases). The CDR3 extends over 17 amino acids. The V gene's germline CDR1 is SEHNR and CDR2 FQNEAQ (reference sequence). V dropped 4 bases and J dropped 6 bases, with 25 bases sitting between them. The CDR3 sequence: CASSSIDWSRGGGEQYF. The CDR3 region has the DNA TGTGCCAGCAGCTCCATCGATTGGTCAAGGGGGGGCGGCGAGCAGTACTTC. Drawing the rest from reference TRBV7-9 and TRBJ2-7, the complete variable domain is DTGVSQNPRHKITKRGQNVTFRCDPISEHNRLYWYRQTLGQGPEFLTYFQNEAQLEKSRLLSDRFSAERPKGSFSTLEIQRTEQGDSAMYLCASSSIDWSRGGGEQYFGPGTRLTVT.

The chain is built from TRBV10-3 and TRBJ2-7; 8 positions match TRBD2. CDR1 is ENHRY and CDR2 is SYGVKD in the germline V gene. This CDR3 is 15 amino acids long. V was pared by 2 bases and J by 6 bases, with 9 bases of the junction left unmatched. Written as DNA, the CDR3 is TGTGCCATCAGTGAGAGGGAGCGGGAGTTCCGCGAGCAGTACTTC. Translated, it gives CAISEREREFREQYF.

The chain combines TRBV6-5 with TRBJ2-2; D remains ambiguous. V lost 6 bases to trimming and J lost 0 bases, with 5 bases between them. Germline V gene data show CDR1 as MNHEY and CDR2 as SVGAGI. The CDR3 is made up of 13 amino acids. The CDR3 loop is CASRATNTGELFF. Written as DNA, the CDR3 is TGTGCCAGCAGAGCCACGAACACCGGGGAGCTGTTTTTT.

This chain joins TRBV11-2 and TRBJ2-3; tentative D call: TRBD2 (5 bases). Trimming removed 5 bases at V and 0 bases at J, with 15 bases between. This CDR3 has 16 residues. Per the germline V gene, CDR1 is SGHAT and CDR2 is FQNNGV. The CDR3 loop reads CASSRWARTSTDTQYF. The CDR3, as DNA: TGTGCCAGCAGCCGTTGGGCCCGGACTAGCACAGATACGCAGTATTTT.

The chain couples TRBV6-2 or TRBV6-3 to TRBJ2-7; 9 bases are a match to TRBD1. The J segment lost 2 bases and the V segment lost 6 bases, leaving 5 bases of the junction unmatched. CDR1 MNHEY and CDR2 SVGEGT come from the germline V gene. The CDR3 sequence is 14 residues long. Written as DNA, the CDR3 is TGTGCCAGCAGCCTTACAGGGGGCCCCTACGAGCAGTACTTC. It is translated as CASSLTGGPYEQYF.

The J gene is TRBJ2-7, the V gene TRBV5-1, with 7 bases matching TRBD2. Germline CDR1 and CDR2: SGHRS and YFSETQ. CDR3 length: 12 amino acids. The trim removed 0 bases at V and 12 bases at J, leaving 6 bases unmatched. This chain's CDR3 is CASSLEGEGSYF. CDR3 in DNA: TGCGCCAGCAGCTTGGAAGGGGAGGGTTCGTACTTC. The entire variable domain, with the rest obtained from reference TRBV5-1 and TRBJ2-7, is as follows: KAGVTQTPRYLIKTRGQQVTLSCSPISGHRSVSWYQQTPGQGLQFLFEYFSETQRNKGNFPGRFSGRQFSNSRSEMNVSTLELGDSALYLCASSLEGEGSYFGPGTRLTVT.

This clone turned up a few times. This chain links TRBV7-9 with TRBJ1-5; 8 positions agree with TRBD1. CDR1 and CDR2 (germline): SEHNR, FQNEAQ (reference sequence). CDR3 size: 17 residues. The V and J ends lost 1 base and 5 bases, in that order; junction bases with no gene match: 10. In DNA form, the CDR3 reads TGTGCCAGCAGCTTAGAAGGAGGACAGGGAGGCCATCAGCCCCAGCATTTT. This codes for CASSLEGGQGGHQPQHF.

V and J are TRBV11-2 and TRBJ2-1; 10 bases match TRBD2. From germline, CDR1 is SGHAT and CDR2 FQNNGV. The V gene end was trimmed by 3 bases and the J gene end by 2 bases; junction bases not matched to a gene: 4. The length of the CDR3 is 16 residues. The CDR3 nucleotides read TGTGCCAGCAGCTTGGGTAGCGGGGGGACCTACAATGAGCAGTTCTTC. Translation: CASSLGSGGTYNEQFF.